This TCR beta chain was documented in a study of shared clonotypes between healthy human individuals. Naive-designated CD8 cells lacked CD45RO, were positively enriched for CCR7, and omitted terminally differentiated effector memory CD45RA+ cells. The method was immunoSEQ multiplex PCR; TCRdb's version includes in-frame clones alone and lacks a portion of them. The profile shows 660,000 or so clones, roughly 95% of them singletons. V shed 3 bases and J 2 bases; nucleotides not matched to a gene: 7. The CDR3 spans 16 residues. Germline V lookup: CDR1 MNHEY, CDR2 SMNVEV (reference sequence). V gene TRBV27 combines with J gene TRBJ2-1, with TRBD2 matching over 7 bases. Sequenced material: naive CD8+ T cells sorted from blood. The sequence came from a woman aged 25-40 years in good health. The CDR3 loop is CASSLMASGPYNEQFF. The DNA for the CDR3 is TGTGCCAGCAGTTTGATGGCTAGCGGCCCCTACAATGAGCAGTTCTTC.